These 20 T cell receptor beta chains share one sample of origin, sequenced in a study of CD8+ T cells in alopecia areata. After isolation, RNA underwent reverse transcription to generate cDNA as the sequencing template. Assay: immunoSEQ multiplex PCR; the TCRdb copy retains only in-frame clones and omits some. The table lists under 75,000 clones, 45% to 50% of them singletons. The sample in question was CD8+ T cells sorted from blood, obtained at week 0. The receptors here all came from a human donor with alopecia areata.

V and J are TRBV27 and TRBJ2-7; 8 bases line up with TRBD1. The germline V gene has CDR1 MNHEY and CDR2 SMNVEV (reference sequence). V shed 5 bases, J shed 7 bases, and the junction held 16 bases outside the gene matches. The CDR3 totals 16 residues. CDR3 bases: TGTGCCAGCAGTCCCCGAGCCAGGGGGCCCGTATGGGAGCAGTACTTC. Protein sequence: CASSPRARGPVWEQYF.

The V and J genes are TRBV29-1 and TRBJ2-5; the D gene could be TRBD1 or TRBD2 (6 bases each). The CDR3 totals 17 residues. V gave up 4 bases and J gave up 5 bases, with 26 bases separating them. Germline loops: CDR1 SQVTM, CDR2 ANQGSEA. The CDR3 DNA reads TGCAGCGTTGGGGGGGCACAGGCCGAAACCCCTGCGGAGACCCAGTACTTC. Protein: CSVGGAQAETPAETQYF.

This clone has only a few counts. This chain connects TRBV28 to TRBJ1-2, with D possibly TRBD1 on 5 matching bases. CDR3 length equals 14 residues. V was shortened by 5 bases and J by 1 base, with 11 bases between the two germline ends. Germline V gene data show CDR1 as MDHEN and CDR2 as SYDVKM. CDR3 sequence (DNA): TGTGCCAGCAGTCCCATCGACAGTAACTATGGCTACACCTTC. Translating gives CASSPIDSNYGYTF.

The rearrangement uses TRBV7-8 and TRBJ2-7, with a weak D call TRBD2 (5 bases). In germline, CDR1 is SGHVS, CDR2 FQNEAQ. This CDR3 contains 13 residues. Trimming shortened V by 0 bases and J by 6 bases, and 9 bases separated the two germline ends. The chain's CDR3 is CASSLASAGEQYF. In DNA form, the CDR3 reads TGTGCCAGCAGCTTAGCTAGCGCGGGCGAGCAGTACTTC.

The chain uses TRBV7-8 and TRBJ2-3; no firm D call. Per germline, CDR1 SGHVS and CDR2 FQNEAQ. The CDR3 is made up of 12 amino acids. Trimming removed 1 base from V and 13 bases from J, with 12 bases in between. As DNA, the CDR3 is TGTGCCAGCAGCTTAGGGCATGATAGGGAGTATTTT. This encodes CASSLGHDREYF.

The chain couples TRBV11-2 to TRBJ2-7; the D is unclear. The CDR3 spans 12 residues. Germline-derived CDR1 and CDR2 are SGHAT and FQNNGV. The germline V and J ends were trimmed by 1 base and 5 bases, with 6 bases remaining between them. CDR3 protein: CASSLAGDEQYF. The CDR3 coding sequence is TGTGCCAGCAGCTTAGCAGGCGACGAGCAGTACTTC.

This clone was counted a few times. This sequence joins TRBV7-9 and TRBJ1-4; 8 positions agree with TRBD1. The CDR3 length is 16 residues. Germline CDR1 and CDR2: SEHNR and FQNEAQ (reference sequence). J gave up 3 bases and V 4 bases, and 7 bases lay outside the gene matches. The CDR3 protein is CASSSRETGANEKLFF. For the CDR3, the DNA is TGTGCCAGCAGCTCCCGAGAGACAGGGGCTAATGAAAAACTGTTTTTT.

V is TRBV29-1 and J is TRBJ2-1, with D possibly matching TRBD2 (5 bases). Germline V lookup: CDR1 SQVTM, CDR2 ANQGSEA. This CDR3 has 16 amino acids. Between the trimmed V and J ends, which lost 0 bases and 0 bases, there was a span of 12 bases. CDR3 in amino acids: CSVEERARSSYNEQFF. The CDR3 DNA reads TGCAGCGTTGAAGAGAGGGCGAGAAGCTCCTACAATGAGCAGTTCTTC.

This clone occurred once. J is TRBJ2-1 and V is TRBV5-1; 9 nucleotides align to TRBD2. CDR1 and CDR2 from the germline V gene are SGHRS and YFSETQ. The CDR3 extends over 19 amino acids. With V trimmed by 1 base and J by 1 base, 12 bases remained unmatched. CDR3 in DNA: TGCGCCAGCAGCTTGTACCCAGCGGGAGGCTCCACGTCCTACAATGAGCAGTTCTTC. Translated, it gives CASSLYPAGGSTSYNEQFF.

This clone was seen only a few times. At one end the junction does not follow the germline gene, possibly because of a read error. The gene calls are TRBV7-9 and TRBJ1-2, with a possible D match to TRBD1 (6 bases). Germline V CDR1 and CDR2: SEHNR, FQNEAQ (reference sequence). The CDR3 loop spans 14 amino acids. In DNA, the CDR3 is TGTGCCAGCACCTTAGGGGGGCCTCAGGAAGGCTACACCTTC. This codes for CASTLGGPQEGYTF.

V usage is TRBV7-9 and J usage is TRBJ2-4; 9 nucleotides agree with TRBD1. Unmatched junction bases numbered 4, after V lost 1 base and J lost 6 bases. The CDR3 sequence is 15 residues long. The germline V gene has CDR1 SEHNR and CDR2 FQNEAQ (reference sequence). CDR3 DNA sequence: TGTGCCAGCAGCTTAGACGGGACAGGGTCAAACATTCAGTACTTC. It translates to CASSLDGTGSNIQYF. The whole variable domain, remainder taken from reference TRBV7-9 and TRBJ2-4, is DTGVSQNPRHKITKRGQNVTFRCDPISEHNRLYWYRQTLGQGPEFLTYFQNEAQLEKSRLLSDRFSAERPKGSFSTLEIQRTEQGDSAMYLCASSLDGTGSNIQYFGAGTRLSVL.

The V call is TRBV7-9, the J call TRBJ2-5; 11 bases are a match to TRBD1. CDR1 and CDR2 from the germline V gene are SEHNR and FQNEAQ (reference sequence). J lost 2 bases, V lost 4 bases, and 3 bases had no gene match. The CDR3 is made up of 15 amino acids. CDR3 sequence (DNA): TGTGCCAGCAGCTCTTGGGACAGGGGGCAAGAGACCCAGTACTTC. It translates to CASSSWDRGQETQYF.

This clone has just a few counts. The sample has other DNA sequences that encode this CDR3 too. The chain links TRBV5-1 to TRBJ1-1; 11 nucleotides match TRBD1. Germline values: CDR1 SGHRS, CDR2 YFSETQ. The CDR3 has 15 residues. V shed 2 bases, J shed 4 bases, and the junction held 4 bases outside the gene matches. Here the CDR3 reads CASSLSGTGGTEAFF. The CDR3 nucleotides are TGCGCCAGCAGCTTAAGCGGGACAGGGGGCACTGAAGCTTTCTTT.

This clone was recorded only once. The CDR3 spells CATSRDGVGGTPQETQYF. DNA of the CDR3: TGTGCCACCAGCAGAGACGGAGTGGGCGGAACCCCCCAAGAGACCCAGTACTTC. The chain recombines TRBV15 with TRBJ2-5, with no clear D. Trimming took off 0 bases at V and 1 base at J, with 18 bases between the two ends. Germline V lookup: CDR1 LNHNV, CDR2 YYDKDF (reference sequence). CDR3 length equals 18 residues.

The V and J genes are TRBV5-6 and TRBJ2-7; 9 bases line up with TRBD1. The CDR3 runs to 14 residues. With V trimmed by 2 bases and J by 3 bases, 3 bases remained unmatched. CDR1 is SGHDT and CDR2 is YYEEEE in the germline V gene. CDR3 coding DNA: TGTGCCAGCAGCTTCGGGACAGGGAACTACGAGCAGTACTTC. It specifies CASSFGTGNYEQYF.

This clone appeared a few times. V and J are TRBV5-1 and TRBJ1-5, with a possible D match to TRBD1 (5 bases). The ends were cut back, 4 bases at V and 7 bases at J, with 15 bases in the middle. The CDR3 has 14 residues. The germline V gene has CDR1 SGHRS and CDR2 YFSETQ. CDR3 DNA sequence: TGCGCCAGCAGCGGGGAGGGGTCTGGACAGCCCCAGCATTTT. This codes for CASSGEGSGQPQHF.

The V call is TRBV4-1, the J call TRBJ2-5, with D tentatively TRBD2 (6 bases). Germline V lookup: CDR1 MGHRA, CDR2 YSYEKL. The length of the CDR3 is 13 residues. V lost 10 bases to trimming and J lost 5 bases, with 17 bases between them. DNA for the CDR3: TGCGCCACCGCGACTAGTCGATGGGAGACCCAGTACTTC. Encoded protein: CATATSRWETQYF.

The V gene is TRBV28, the J gene TRBJ2-1; D uncertain. Deletions cut 5 bases from V and 2 bases from J, with 7 bases between. Germline V gene data show CDR1 as MDHEN and CDR2 as SYDVKM. The length of the CDR3 is 13 residues. The CDR3 loop is CASSPRAYNEQFF. DNA for the CDR3: TGTGCCAGCAGTCCTCGCGCCTACAATGAGCAGTTCTTC.

This clone appeared a few times. The J gene is TRBJ2-6, the V gene TRBV5-8; D not resolved. Germline loops: CDR1 SGHTS, CDR2 YDEGEE. The germline V and J ends were trimmed by 3 bases and 0 bases, with 7 bases remaining between them. The CDR3 is made up of 15 amino acids. This chain's CDR3 is CASSWGISGANVLTF. The CDR3 region has the DNA TGTGCCAGCAGCTGGGGAATCTCTGGGGCCAACGTCCTGACTTTC. The variable domain in full, with the rest retrieved from reference TRBV5-8 and TRBJ2-6, is EAGVTQSPTHLIKTRGQQATLRCSPISGHTSVYWYQQALGLGLQFLLWYDEGEERNRGNFPPRFSGRQFPNYSSELNVNALELEDSALYLCASSWGISGANVLTFGAGSRLTVL.

The rearrangement uses TRBV29-1 and TRBJ1-3, with 7 bases matching TRBD1. CDR3 length: 12 residues. The germline gives CDR1 SQVTM, CDR2 ANQGSEA. Losses at the gene ends were 4 bases for V and 14 bases for J; bases not matched to a gene: 11. CDR3 amino acids: CSVVLSGTGVYF. The CDR3 region has the DNA TGCAGCGTTGTTCTCTCCGGAACAGGGGTATATTTT.